This is a list of T cell receptor beta chains from one sample in a study of blood T cell repertoires in COVID-19. Repertoires were generated with immunoSEQ multiplex PCR, while TCRdb's copy carries only in-frame clones and drops some. The table records a few hundred thousand clones, approximately 86% of them present only once. Sequencing used PBMCs or T cells enriched from blood (not recorded which). All receptors come from a woman aged 40 to 50 with acute COVID-19. Each CDR3 is given with its conserved first and last residue. Each record gives: clone size, V gene, D gene, J gene, CDR3 protein, CDR3 DNA. The D gene is left open where the match is weak. Expanded clones get a size class; other rows say once, few or many, or leave the size out.

abundance: NA
v_gene: TRBV5-8
d_gene: TRBD1
j_gene: TRBJ1-2
CDR3aa: CASSWDRDHGYTF
CDR3nt: TGTGCCAGCAGCTGGGACAGGGATCATGGCTACACCTTC

abundance: few
v_gene: TRBV19
d_gene: TRBD1
j_gene: TRBJ1-1
CDR3aa: CASSPDRGLNTEAFF
CDR3nt: TGTGCCAGTAGCCCGGACAGGGGGCTGAACACTGAAGCTTTCTTT

abundance: NA
v_gene: TRBV7-2
d_gene: NA
j_gene: TRBJ2-3
CDR3aa: CASSLGRITQYF
CDR3nt: TGTGCCAGCAGCTTAGGGAGGATCACGCAGTATTTT

abundance: few
v_gene: TRBV6-5
d_gene: TRBD1
j_gene: TRBJ1-2
CDR3aa: CASSPTGVKDGYTF
CDR3nt: TGTGCCAGCAGTCCGACAGGGGTTAAGGATGGCTACACCTTC

abundance: NA
v_gene: TRBV3-1/TRBV3-2
d_gene: NA
j_gene: TRBJ2-5
CDR3aa: CASSPPIGGTSQTQYF
CDR3nt: TGTGCCAGCAGCCCCCCCATCGGCGGGACGTCCCAGACCCAGTACTTC

abundance: few
v_gene: TRBV13
d_gene: TRBD2
j_gene: TRBJ2-3
CDR3aa: CASTDSGGRSTDTQYF
CDR3nt: TGTGCCAGCACGGATAGCGGGGGCCGTAGCACAGATACGCAGTATTTT

abundance: NA
v_gene: TRBV2
d_gene: TRBD1
j_gene: TRBJ1-6
CDR3aa: CASRQGIGNSPLHF
CDR3nt: TGTGCCAGCAGACAGGGGATCGGCAATTCACCCCTCCACTTT

abundance: NA
v_gene: TRBV11-2
d_gene: NA
j_gene: TRBJ2-7
CDR3aa: CASRSSAGGLSYEQYF
CDR3nt: TGTGCCAGCAGATCTAGTGCAGGGGGGTTGTCCTACGAGCAGTACTTC

abundance: NA
v_gene: TRBV4-3
d_gene: NA
j_gene: TRBJ1-1
CDR3aa: CASSQVSGRSNTEAFF
CDR3nt: TGCGCCAGCAGCCAAGTTTCCGGCAGGTCGAACACTGAAGCTTTCTTT

abundance: once
v_gene: TRBV24-1
d_gene: NA
j_gene: TRBJ1-1
CDR3aa: CATIGGGTMMNTEAFF
CDR3nt: TGTGCCACCATAGGGGGTGGGACTATGATGAACACTGAAGCTTTCTTT

abundance: NA
v_gene: TRBV6-5
d_gene: TRBD2
j_gene: TRBJ2-7
CDR3aa: CAGFPGREDSYEQYF
CDR3nt: TGTGCCGGCTTTCCCGGGCGGGAGGATTCCTACGAGCAGTACTTC

abundance: NA
v_gene: TRBV10-3
d_gene: TRBD1
j_gene: TRBJ2-7
CDR3aa: CAISVDRGAEQYF
CDR3nt: TGTGCCATCAGTGTGGACAGGGGGGCCGAGCAGTACTTC

abundance: NA
v_gene: TRBV5-1
d_gene: NA
j_gene: TRBJ2-1
CDR3aa: CASSEQTLPYNEQFF
CDR3nt: TGCGCCAGCAGCGAACAGACCCTACCCTACAATGAGCAGTTCTTC

abundance: NA
v_gene: TRBV5-8
d_gene: TRBD1
j_gene: TRBJ2-7
CDR3aa: CASSSWDSSYEQYF
CDR3nt: TGTGCCAGCAGCTCGTGGGACAGCTCCTACGAGCAGTACTTC

abundance: NA
v_gene: TRBV10-3
d_gene: NA
j_gene: TRBJ1-1
CDR3aa: CAIRSRAMNTEAFF
CDR3nt: TGTGCCATCAGGTCCAGGGCTATGAACACTGAAGCTTTCTTT

abundance: NA
v_gene: TRBV4-2
d_gene: NA
j_gene: TRBJ2-1
CDR3aa: CASSQGIGSKREQFF
CDR3nt: TGTGCCAGCAGCCAAGGCATAGGGTCAAAGCGGGAGCAGTTCTTC

abundance: many
v_gene: TRBV5-1
d_gene: TRBD1
j_gene: TRBJ1-3
CDR3aa: CASSLGTGGSMSGGNTIYF
CDR3nt: TGCGCCAGCAGCCTCGGGACAGGGGGTAGCATGAGTGGCGGAAACACCATATATTTT

abundance: NA
v_gene: TRBV7-2
d_gene: NA
j_gene: TRBJ1-2
CDR3aa: CASSSQGYGYTF
CDR3nt: TGTGCCAGCAGCTCGCAGGGCTATGGCTACACCTTC

abundance: NA
v_gene: TRBV6-6
d_gene: NA
j_gene: TRBJ2-7
CDR3aa: CASSPGSSYEQYF
CDR3nt: TGTGCCAGCAGTCCCGGGAGCTCCTACGAGCAGTACTTC

abundance: NA
v_gene: TRBV6-5
d_gene: TRBD1
j_gene: TRBJ2-7
CDR3aa: CASRYRDRGPYEQYF
CDR3nt: TGTGCCAGCAGGTACCGGGACAGGGGGCCCTACGAGCAGTACTTC

abundance: NA
v_gene: TRBV6-5
d_gene: NA
j_gene: TRBJ1-6
CDR3aa: CASSPGGGNSPLHF
CDR3nt: TGTGCCAGCAGTCCGGGGGGCGGGAATTCACCCCTCCACTTT

abundance: NA
v_gene: TRBV13
d_gene: TRBD2
j_gene: TRBJ2-1
CDR3aa: CASSLLPGLAGHNEQFF
CDR3nt: TGTGCCAGCAGTCTACTCCCGGGACTAGCGGGGCACAATGAGCAGTTCTTC

abundance: few
v_gene: TRBV27
d_gene: NA
j_gene: TRBJ2-3
CDR3aa: CASSLSRPDTQYF
CDR3nt: TGTGCCAGCAGTTTATCCAGGCCAGATACGCAGTATTTT

abundance: NA
v_gene: TRBV7-3
d_gene: NA
j_gene: TRBJ1-2
CDR3aa: CASSLTGVIGPAGYTF
CDR3nt: TGTGCCAGCAGCTTAACAGGGGTGATAGGGCCGGCTGGCTACACCTTC

abundance: NA
v_gene: TRBV29-1
d_gene: NA
j_gene: TRBJ2-5
CDR3aa: CSVGQAGGETQYF
CDR3nt: TGCAGCGTTGGACAGGCCGGGGGGGAGACCCAGTACTTC

abundance: NA
v_gene: TRBV28
d_gene: TRBD2
j_gene: TRBJ2-1
CDR3aa: CASSRGGRNSYNEQFF
CDR3nt: TGTGCCAGCAGTCGCGGGGGTAGAAACTCCTACAATGAGCAGTTCTTC

abundance: NA
v_gene: TRBV27
d_gene: TRBD1
j_gene: TRBJ1-1
CDR3aa: CASSPPGGWTEAFF
CDR3nt: TGTGCCAGCAGCCCCCCAGGGGGCTGGACTGAAGCTTTCTTT

abundance: NA
v_gene: TRBV6-1
d_gene: TRBD1
j_gene: TRBJ2-3
CDR3aa: CASSEVRGDRARTDTQYF
CDR3nt: TGTGCCAGCAGTGAAGTGAGAGGGGACAGGGCCCGCACAGATACGCAGTATTTT

abundance: NA
v_gene: TRBV5-1
d_gene: TRBD1
j_gene: TRBJ1-1
CDR3aa: CASSTRDRGQMNTEAFF
CDR3nt: TGCGCCAGCAGCACCCGGGACAGGGGACAAATGAACACTGAAGCTTTCTTT